The 23 T cell receptor beta chains reported below all come from one sample, sequenced in a study of post-analysis software for immune sequencing data. Antigen specificity for these receptors is unknown. Broader study findings: Five or six TRBV segments (TRBV5-6, TRBV5-1 and TRBV20-1 among them) occurred more frequently in patients than in controls.

Each TCR beta cDNA library carried unique molecular identifiers. TCRdb re-analysed the PCR reads in MiXCR, keeping a single row per CDR3 protein. Of roughly 800,000 distinct CDR3 sequences in the sample, around 45% were seen once. The sequencing input was blood. The receptor set was obtained from a girl aged 10 to 17 with multiple sclerosis.

The V call is TRBV14, the J call TRBJ2-1, with D unresolved. Trimming took 7 bases from V and 7 from J, leaving 14 bases between them. This CDR3 has 13 amino acids. Germline CDR1 is SGHDN and CDR2 is FVKESK. The CDR3 DNA is TGTGCCAGCACCTACCTGGGGTGGAATGAGCAGTTCTTC. Its protein is CASTYLGWNEQFF.

V and J are TRBV20-1 and TRBJ2-1, with 7 nucleotides matching TRBD2. V was pared by 6 bases and J by 8 bases, with 4 bases of the junction left unmatched. The CDR3 length is 11 residues. Germline CDR1 DFQATT, CDR2 SNEGSKA (reference sequence). The CDR3 bases are TGCAGTGCCCCCCGGGGGGATGAGCAGTTCTTC. This translates into CSAPRGDEQFF.

The V call is TRBV12-3 or TRBV12-4, the J call TRBJ1-2; maybe TRBD1 (6 bases). The ends were cut back, 5 bases at V and 4 bases at J, with 17 bases in the middle. The CDR3 runs to 15 residues. The CDR3 region is CASSPQRGAAYGYTF. DNA of the CDR3: TGTGCCAGCAGTCCCCAGAGGGGGGCAGCCTATGGCTACACCTTC.

The V and J genes are TRBV24-1 and TRBJ2-1; TRBD2 matches at 7 bases. The germline V gene has CDR1 KGHDR and CDR2 SFDVKD. This CDR3 is built from 17 residues. V was pared by 7 bases and J by 3 bases, with 14 bases of the junction left unmatched. The CDR3 DNA reads as TGTGCCACCAGCTCCCCCTCGGGTAGCGGGCTCTACAATGAGCAGTTCTTC. Amino acid sequence: CATSSPSGSGLYNEQFF.

This chain connects TRBV11-2 to TRBJ1-4, with 7 bases that match TRBD1. J was trimmed by 4 bases and V by 4 bases; bases with no gene match: 12. The CDR3 has 17 amino acids. Germline CDR1 and CDR2: SGHAT and FQNNGV. CDR3 loop: CASSSLGQVGRNEKLFF. The CDR3 nucleotides are TGTGCCAGCAGCTCCCTCGGACAGGTGGGCCGTAATGAAAAACTGTTTTTT.

This clonotype was observed a single time. This chain joins TRBV12-3 or TRBV12-4 and TRBJ2-1, with 9 bases matching TRBD2. With V trimmed by 5 bases and J by 5 bases, 13 bases remained unmatched. This CDR3 is 17 amino acids long. CDR3 protein: CASSPSPLAGSDNEQFF. CDR3 nucleotides: TGTGCCAGCAGTCCAAGCCCTCTAGCGGGATCTGACAATGAGCAGTTCTTC.

The chain links TRBV28 to TRBJ2-7; D may be TRBD1 or TRBD2 (5 bases each). This CDR3 comprises 14 residues. V was clipped by 6 bases and J by 7 bases, with 19 bases between them. Germline CDR1 reads MDHEN; CDR2 reads SYDVKM. This CDR3 is CASSRGSPSREQYF. CDR3 in DNA: TGTGCCAGCAGCCGGGGCTCCCCTTCTCGGGAGCAGTACTTC.

This chain connects TRBV28 to TRBJ2-5, with unresolved D. This CDR3 is built from 14 residues. The V and J ends lost 4 bases and 4 bases respectively, with 13 bases between them. CDR1 is MDHEN and CDR2 is SYDVKM in the germline V gene. Here the CDR3 reads CASSSPAAGETQYF. As DNA, the CDR3 is TGTGCCAGCAGTTCCCCCGCGGCCGGAGAGACCCAGTACTTC.

This rearrangement joins TRBV12-3 or TRBV12-4 to TRBJ2-4; the match to TRBD2 covers 7 bases. Near its end, the DNA agrees better with TRBJ2-7, so the J call may be wrong. This CDR3 contains 15 residues. CDR3 loop: CASSLERRQRGEQYF. CDR3 coding DNA: TGTGCCAGCAGTTTAGAGCGTCGACAGCGGGGCGAGCAGTACTTC.

The rearrangement links TRBV7-9 to TRBJ1-2, with D possibly TRBD1 on 5 matching bases. CDR1 is SEHNR, CDR2 FQNEAQ, per germline (reference sequence). V lost 5 bases, J lost 0 bases, and 13 bases lay in between. The CDR3 totals 15 residues. Here the CDR3 DNA reads TGTGCCAGCAGCGGTCCGGGACTCACTAACTATGGCTACACCTTC. Its protein product is CASSGPGLTNYGYTF.

The V call is TRBV7-9, the J call TRBJ2-7; 13 positions agree with TRBD2. V was pared by 5 bases and J by 2 bases, with 9 bases of the junction left unmatched. This CDR3 region has 17 residues. CDR1 is SEHNR, CDR2 FQNEAQ, per germline (reference sequence). The CDR3 region is CASSPGGGLAGAYEQYF. CDR3 nucleotides: TGTGCCAGCAGCCCCGGGGGAGGACTAGCGGGAGCCTACGAGCAGTACTTC. Full variable domain (remainder filled in from reference TRBV7-9 and TRBJ2-7): DTGVSQNPRHKITKRGQNVTFRCDPISEHNRLYWYRQTLGQGPEFLTYFQNEAQLEKSRLLSDRFSAERPKGSFSTLEIQRTEQGDSAMYLCASSPGGGLAGAYEQYFGPGTRLTVT.

This clonotype appeared a few times. The V call is TRBV20-1, the J call TRBJ2-1; TRBD2 matches at 11 bases. This CDR3 is built from 13 residues. Unmatched junction bases numbered 5, after V lost 7 bases and J lost 6 bases. Germline CDR1 reads DFQATT; CDR2 reads SNEGSKA (reference sequence). The CDR3 reads CSGVTSGSNEQFF. The CDR3 bases are TGCAGTGGGGTTACTAGCGGGAGCAATGAGCAGTTCTTC.

This rearrangement joins TRBV15 to TRBJ2-7; tentative D call: TRBD2 (5 bases). The DNA end lines up better with TRBJ2-5; the J call may be wrong. The CDR3 has 15 amino acids. Per germline, CDR1 LNHNV and CDR2 YYDKDF (reference sequence). The CDR3 loop reads CATSSYPLREQTQYF. The CDR3 DNA reads as TGTGCCACCAGCTCCTACCCTCTTCGGGAACAGACCCAGTACTTC.

Of note for this clonotype: The germline gene is not matched at one end of the junction; a read error may be the cause. The chain couples TRBV9 to TRBJ1-2; a weak D match, TRBD1 (5 bases). Germline CDR1 reads SGDLS; CDR2 reads YYNGEE. The CDR3 has 14 residues. The CDR3 reads CTSSPTGSGTGYTF. The CDR3 nucleotides read TGTACCAGCAGCCCTACCGGGAGTGGGACCGGCTACACCTTC.

The V call is TRBV28, the J call TRBJ1-5, with unresolved D. Germline-derived CDR1 and CDR2 are MDHEN and SYDVKM. This CDR3 has 12 residues. The CDR3 region has the DNA TGTGCTTCAGTAATTGGGAATCAGCCCCAGCATTTT. It yields the protein CASVIGNQPQHF.

This clonotype was seen only a few times. The chain uses TRBV29-1 and TRBJ2-7; weak D call: TRBD1 (6 bases). The V and J ends lost 4 bases and 1 base respectively, with 14 bases between them. Germline CDR1 and CDR2: SQVTM and ANQGSEA. CDR3 size: 14 residues. This chain's CDR3 is CSVATGTRSYEQYF. The CDR3 DNA sequence: TGCAGCGTTGCAACCGGGACACGATCCTACGAGCAGTACTTC.

The chain has TRBV20-1 and TRBJ2-4, with 9 nucleotides matching TRBD2. Trimming took 0 bases from V and 1 from J; bases not matched to a gene: 19. The CDR3 sequence is 21 residues long. Germline-derived CDR1 and CDR2 are DFQATT and SNEGSKA (reference sequence). The CDR3 is CSARDVVGAGGPGGAKNIQYF. CDR3 DNA: TGCAGTGCTAGAGATGTAGTCGGTGCGGGAGGGCCCGGGGGCGCCAAAAACATTCAGTACTTC.

A few counts support this clonotype. CDR3 residues: CASSRRTSHNEQFF. The CDR3, as DNA: TGTGCCAGCAGCCGACGGACGAGTCACAATGAGCAGTTCTTC. The genes are TRBV7-2 and TRBJ2-1; D is ambiguous. This CDR3 spans 14 amino acids. V was pared by 5 bases and J by 5 bases, with 13 bases between. CDR1 is SGHTA and CDR2 is FQGNSA in the germline V gene.

The CDR3 loop reads CASSAAGLAGSGYTF. In nucleotides, the CDR3 is TGTGCCAGCAGCGCGGCCGGACTAGCGGGAAGTGGCTACACCTTC. J is TRBJ1-2 and V is TRBV5-6, with D hard to call. Deletions cut 4 bases from V and 7 bases from J, with 20 bases between. There are 15 residues in the CDR3. Germline V gene data show CDR1 as SGHDT and CDR2 as YYEEEE. The full variable domain, in which reference TRBV5-6 and TRBJ1-2 provide the parts outside the CDR3, is DAGVTQSPTHLIKTRGQQVTLRCSPKSGHDTVSWYQQALGQGPQFIFQYYEEEERQRGNFPDRFSGHQFPNYSSELNVNALLLGDSALYLCASSAAGLAGSGYTFGSGTRLTVV.

The chain recombines TRBV5-1 with TRBJ2-1; 7 bases are a match to TRBD2. With 4 bases clipped from V and 2 bases from J, the junction kept 9 bases outside the gene matches. The CDR3 has 16 amino acids. From germline, CDR1 is SGHRS and CDR2 YFSETQ. CDR3 protein: CASSPIAGRPYNEQFF. In DNA, the CDR3 is TGCGCCAGCAGCCCCATAGCGGGTAGGCCCTACAATGAGCAGTTCTTC.

The V gene is TRBV12-5, the J gene TRBJ2-1, with 7 bases lining up with TRBD1. CDR1 LGHNT and CDR2 FRNRAP come from the germline V gene. The CDR3 extends over 15 amino acids. The trim removed 7 bases at V and 6 bases at J, leaving 12 bases unmatched. The DNA of the CDR3 is TGTGCTAGTGCCCCCGCAGGGACAGTACCCAATGAGCAGTTCTTC. It codes for CASAPAGTVPNEQFF.

V gene TRBV20-1 combines with J gene TRBJ2-1, with a weak D call TRBD2 (5 bases). Looked up from germline, CDR1 is DFQATT and CDR2 is SNEGSKA (reference sequence). Trimming pared 6 bases from V and 8 bases from J, leaving 17 bases between. This CDR3 region has 13 residues. This chain's CDR3 is CSAGKDLYHEQFF. The CDR3 nucleotides are TGCAGTGCGGGGAAGGACTTGTATCATGAGCAGTTCTTC.

This sequence joins TRBV29-1 and TRBJ2-7, with TRBD2 matching over 8 bases. V was clipped by 0 bases and J by 0 bases; unmatched bases: 4. CDR1 SQVTM and CDR2 ANQGSEA come from the germline V gene. The CDR3 is 15 amino acids. CDR3 sequence (DNA): TGCAGCGTTGAAGATCGCGGGAGGAACTCCTACGAGCAGTACTTC. Protein product: CSVEDRGRNSYEQYF.